What follows describes a single T cell receptor (beta chain). The antigen is not known. The data were obtained in a study of beta chain features in type 1 diabetes. Trimming took off 0 bases at V and 6 bases at J, with 10 bases between the two ends. The germline V gene has CDR1 SGDLS and CDR2 YYNGEE. The CDR3 runs 14 residues. Every isolated RNA sample was fully reverse transcribed, so sequencing captured expressed TCRB transcripts. Profiled with immunoSEQ multiplex PCR; TCRdb holds only in-frame clones, not every one. The table lists 500,000 to 800,000 clones, around 11% of them singletons, with around 0.12% in the top ten. Cells sorted by CD45RO/CCR7/CD25/CD127/CD95/CD27 comprised CD4+ naive, central memory, regulatory and stem cell-like memory cells. Purities in excess of 95% were seen in all sorted populations. Study-wide results and limits: It was possible that PCR favored shorter templates, equally so in patients and controls. For Type 1 diabetes patients, all four CD4+ subsets carried TCRB CDR3s that were moderately but significantly shorter. A closer apparent resemblance between naive, central memory and Treg TCRB repertoires was seen in patients than in healthy donors.

Material: naive CD4+ T cells from blood. The J gene is TRBJ2-1, the V gene TRBV9, with unresolved D. The clonotype was recovered from a man aged 25-45 years with type 1 diabetes. CDR3 amino acids: CASSVDWGGNEQFF. In nucleotides, the CDR3 is TGTGCCAGCAGCGTAGATTGGGGTGGCAATGAGCAGTTCTTC.